This TCR beta chain was found in a study of Ad26.COV2.S vaccination and SARS-CoV-2 variants (dated by TCRdb to about 2021). Describing the broader study: Donors in the vaccine arm were drawn from COV1001, a phase I-IIa trial of Ad26.COV2.S in healthy adults that was multicentre, randomized, double-blind and placebo-controlled. Dosing of Ad26.COV2.S was intramuscular, at either 5x10^10 or 1x10^11 viral particles, delivered as one shot or as two shots spaced 56 days apart. TCRbeta repertoire sequencing was used to assess the specificity and breadth of SARS-CoV-2-reactive T cell receptors after Ad26.COV2.S vaccination. A total of 32 samples were included in the TCR-sequenced set, comprising 19 Ad26.COV2.S vaccine recipients, 5 placebo recipients and 8 SARS-CoV-2 convalescent individuals. Trial participants were randomized into five groups of five: low-dose or high-dose Ad26.COV2.S given once or twice, or placebo on both occasions. Blinding of investigators to trial group allocation was maintained during experiments and outcome assessment.

Sample treatment or condition, as interpreted from the label and publication: over 15 received Ad26.COV2.S at low or high dose, single or two shots; roughly five received placebo; per-sample allocation not given. Repertoires of vaccine and placebo recipients were sequenced from samples taken on day 63 after the first injection. In Cohort 1b, more than 20 adults aged 18-55 years were enrolled at a single site in Boston, USA, between 29 July and 7 August 2020. Ad26.COV2.S was a replication-incompetent adenovirus type 26 vector that expressed a prefusion-stabilized SARS-CoV-2 spike protein derived from the original Wuhan strain. The germline V gene specifies MGHDK as CDR1 and SYGVNS as CDR2. Trimming at the junction amounts to 6 bases on V and 0 bases on J, and the germline ends lie 3 bases apart. The CDR3 goes from the cysteine to the phenylalanine over 12 residues. The DNA shown is the 36-base CDR3, in frame from base 1.

The immunoSEQ Assay was the method used to sequence TCRbeta CDR3 regions. After extraction, genomic DNA underwent amplification by bias-controlled multiplex PCR, followed by high-throughput sequencing. The study's processing was this. To quantify the absolute abundance of every unique TCRbeta CDR3 region, sequences were collapsed and filtered. Usable DNA was measured by amplifying reference genes present in all nucleated cells, and TCRbeta template counts were normalized to that usable DNA to estimate T cell fraction. Repertoire TCRs were annotated as SARS-CoV-2-specific by exact matching of V gene, CDR3 amino acid sequence and J gene to a known reactive TCR set. MIRA supplied the reference SARS-CoV-2 TCR set, which was filtered for enrichment in COVID-19-positive ImmuneCODE repertoires so that public or cross-reactive TCRs were removed. Drawing on the MIRA antigens, annotated TCRs were analysed further at the level of specific ORF or position within ORF. Breadth was defined as annotated unique rearrangements over total unique productive rearrangements; depth was the summed frequency of those rearrangements. Two-sided Wilcoxon rank-sum tests were applied when comparing TCR breadth between groups. TCRdb re-hosts the immuneACCESS table, in-frame sequences only. Its copies lack some clones; in the studies checked, an unresolved V gene accounts for under half of them, and the cause for the rest is not known. D and trimming were read from the DNA, whereas the V and J calls and clone size are those reported in that table. The sample table shows approximately 300,000 clones, and just over 85% are seen once. The ten largest account for more than 1.5% of the sample.

What the work shows at the level of the full study, not this receptor alone: The authors noted that total T cell responses may have been underestimated by the TCR breadth and depth analyses. Non-spike TCR breadth was comparable between vaccine and placebo recipients, consistent with the vaccine containing only spike. Spike-specific TCR breadth was higher in Ad26.COV2.S recipients than in placebo recipients (P = 0.0014). The study was not powered to compare responses between vaccine doses or regimens. After vaccination, spike-specific CD8+ and CD4+ T cell responses were reported to show substantial breadth.

Details on this clone: No antigen is known for it. The input lacks base qualities; no much larger clone sits a single base away.

The chain is assembled from TRBV25-1 and TRBJ1-3, with the D gene call left open. Sequencing used peripheral blood, obtained in a trial of Ad26.COV2.S vaccine versus placebo. This receptor was taken from a person between 18 and 65 years old who received the Ad26.COV2.S COVID-19 vaccine or a placebo. In nucleotides, the sequence is TGTGCCAGCAGAAGCTCTGGAAACACCATATATTTT. Its product reads: CASRSSGNTIYF.